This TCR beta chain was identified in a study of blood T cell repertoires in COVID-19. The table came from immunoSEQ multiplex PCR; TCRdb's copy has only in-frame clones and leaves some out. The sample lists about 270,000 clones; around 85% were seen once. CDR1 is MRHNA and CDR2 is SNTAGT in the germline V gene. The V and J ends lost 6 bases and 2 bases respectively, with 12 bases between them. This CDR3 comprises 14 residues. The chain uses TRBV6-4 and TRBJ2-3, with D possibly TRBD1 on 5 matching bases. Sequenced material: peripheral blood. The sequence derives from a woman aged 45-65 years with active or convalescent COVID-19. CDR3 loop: CASRGWGVTDTQYF. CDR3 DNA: TGTGCCAGCAGGGGGTGGGGCGTCACAGATACGCAGTATTTT.